The 24 T cell receptor beta chains below were found in one sample sequenced in a study of T cells in tuberculosis (dated by TCRdb to the late 2010s). The library was generated by the immunoSEQ multiplex PCR assay. Held by TCRdb, this immuneACCESS table contains in-frame sequences only and omits some clones. Under half of the omission traces to an unresolved V gene where checked; the cause of the rest is unknown. The sample table shows about 35,000 clones, and roughly 87% are seen once. Clones ranked in the top ten supply 5% to 6.5% of the sample. The time point tag for this specimen amounts to: new active TB diagnosis, blood taken before or within 7 days of starting treatment. The source was PBMCs, collected at tuberculosis diagnosis. The receptors here all came from an adult with tuberculosis.

The rearrangement uses TRBV2 and TRBJ1-6, with a weak D call TRBD1 (6 bases). Germline V CDR1 and CDR2: SNHLY, FYNNEI. V shed 7 bases and J shed 7 bases, with 8 bases lying between them. There are 12 residues in the CDR3. The CDR3 DNA sequence: TGTGCCAGCACGAGGGGGAATTCACCCCTCCACTTT. It codes for CASTRGNSPLHF.

The chain has TRBV6-5 and TRBJ1-6, with TRBD1 matching over 10 bases. The CDR3 loop spans 15 amino acids. Trimming removed 0 bases from V and 9 bases from J; junction bases left unmatched: 2. Germline V gene lookup returns CDR1 MNHEY and CDR2 SVGAGI. The CDR3 spells CASSYSRTGGSPLHF. The CDR3 bases are TGTGCCAGCAGTTACTCGAGGACAGGGGGTTCACCCCTCCACTTT.

This chain links TRBV4-2 with TRBJ2-5, with a weak D call TRBD1 (6 bases). V lost 4 bases, J lost 0 bases, and 12 bases lay in between. Germline CDR1 is LGHNA and CDR2 is YNFKEQ. The CDR3 is 15 residues long. The CDR3 coding sequence is TGTGCCAGCAGCCTTTCCGACAGGAACCAAGAGACCCAGTACTTC. As protein: CASSLSDRNQETQYF.

The chain uses TRBV10-3 and TRBJ1-5, with no clear D. The CDR3 is 12 residues long. The germline V and J ends were trimmed by 8 bases and 1 base, with 6 bases remaining between them. Germline V gene data show CDR1 as ENHRY and CDR2 as SYGVKD. Written as DNA, the CDR3 is TGTGCCATCTCACAGAGCAATCAGCCCCAGCATTTT. Its translation: CAISQSNQPQHF.

The V and J genes are TRBV5-1 and TRBJ2-2; 10 positions agree with TRBD2. V was clipped by 1 base and J by 4 bases; unmatched bases: 7. CDR1 and CDR2 from the germline V gene are SGHRS and YFSETQ. The CDR3 totals 17 residues. CDR3 nucleotides: TGCGCCAGCAGCTTGATCACTAGCGGGACGGGCACCGGGGAGCTGTTTTTT. Protein product: CASSLITSGTGTGELFF.

This clone occurred once. This chain connects TRBV5-1 to TRBJ1-1; weak D call: TRBD1 (6 bases). The germline V and J ends were trimmed by 4 bases and 1 base, with 11 bases remaining between them. Germline assignment: CDR1 SGHRS and CDR2 YFSETQ. The CDR3 covers 14 residues. The chain's CDR3 is CASSIATGNTEAFF. The CDR3 region has the DNA TGCGCCAGCAGCATAGCGACAGGGAACACTGAAGCTTTCTTT.

The V and J genes are TRBV30 and TRBJ1-5, with a possible D match to TRBD1 (6 bases). V shed 0 bases and J shed 3 bases, with 12 bases lying between them. Germline lookup yields CDR1 GTSNPN and CDR2 SVGIG (reference sequence). The CDR3 length is 15 residues. The DNA of the CDR3 is TGTGCCTGGAGTGTTACAGGGCGGGTCAATCAGCCCCAGCATTTT. Translation: CAWSVTGRVNQPQHF.

This chain links TRBV6-1 with TRBJ2-3; 8 nucleotides agree with TRBD2. The germline V gene encodes CDR1 MNHNS and CDR2 SASEGT. V gave up 4 bases and J gave up 0 bases; unmatched junction bases: 6. There are 16 residues in the CDR3. The CDR3 DNA is TGTGCCAGCAGTGTTTTAGCGGGAACTAGCACAGATACGCAGTATTTT. This encodes CASSVLAGTSTDTQYF.

This chain connects TRBV6-4 to TRBJ1-5; 8 bases agree with TRBD1. Germline assignment: CDR1 MRHNA and CDR2 SNTAGT. CDR3 length: 14 residues. J gave up 2 bases and V 3 bases, and 0 bases lay outside the gene matches. The CDR3 region is CASSETGGNQPQHF. In DNA, the CDR3 is TGTGCCAGCAGTGAGACAGGGGGCAATCAGCCCCAGCATTTT.

This clone is labeled as medium-sized (0.01 to 0.1%). V gene TRBV5-6 combines with J gene TRBJ2-7; 7 positions agree with TRBD1. J gave up 4 bases and V 3 bases, and 7 bases lay outside the gene matches. The germline V gene encodes CDR1 SGHDT and CDR2 YYEEEE. CDR3 length: 14 residues. The CDR3 DNA is TGTGCCAGCAGCTACCGGGACAGCTGGTACGAGCAGTACTTC. Encoded protein: CASSYRDSWYEQYF.

Within the sample, this clone is medium-sized. The chain joins TRBV7-9 to TRBJ2-7; 7 bases line up with TRBD2. V lost 3 bases and J lost 0; bases outside the gene matches: 17. The CDR3 length is 19 residues. Per the germline V gene, CDR1 is SEHNR and CDR2 is FQNEAQ (reference sequence). The CDR3 bases are TGTGCCAGCAGCTTGCGGGGGACCAGCCTAATTACGGGCTCCTACGAGCAGTACTTC. As protein: CASSLRGTSLITGSYEQYF.

The genes are TRBV10-2 and TRBJ1-2, with D perhaps matching TRBD1 (5 bases). Germline assignment: CDR1 WSHSY and CDR2 SAAADI. The CDR3 runs 13 residues. The V and J ends lost 7 bases and 4 bases respectively, with 13 bases between them. CDR3 region: CASTDSLGYGYTF. DNA of the CDR3: TGCGCCAGCACCGACAGTCTAGGCTATGGCTACACCTTC.

V and J are TRBV2 and TRBJ2-3, with 7 bases identical to TRBD1. V shed 3 bases and J 2 bases; nucleotides not matched to a gene: 2. CDR3 size: 14 residues. Germline values: CDR1 SNHLY, CDR2 FYNNEI. In nucleotides, the CDR3 is TGTGCCAGCAGTGATAGGGGGCTCACAGATACGCAGTATTTT. Residues: CASSDRGLTDTQYF.

This rearrangement joins TRBV4-3 to TRBJ2-1; no reliable D call. In germline, CDR1 is LGHNA, CDR2 YSLEER. This CDR3 region has 15 residues. Between the trimmed V and J ends, which lost 0 bases and 4 bases, there was a span of 10 bases. The CDR3 is CASSQDGADYNEQFF. The CDR3, as DNA: TGCGCCAGCAGCCAAGATGGTGCGGATTACAATGAGCAGTTCTTC.

The chain links TRBV19 to TRBJ2-7; the match to TRBD1 covers 8 bases. Germline V lookup: CDR1 LNHDA, CDR2 SQIVND (reference sequence). V lost 4 bases to trimming and J lost 4 bases; unmatched junction nucleotides: 3. The CDR3 length is 13 residues. CDR3 in DNA: TGTGCCAGTAGTAACCAGGGGGCTTACGAGCAGTACTTC. This gives the protein CASSNQGAYEQYF. Combining the CDR3 with reference TRBV19 and TRBJ2-7 gives the whole variable domain DGGITQSPKYLFRKEGQNVTLSCEQNLNHDAMYWYRQDPGQGLRLIYYSQIVNDFQKGDIAEGYSVSREKKESFPLTVTSAQKNPTAFYLCASSNQGAYEQYFGPGTRLTVT.

This clone occurred a few times. This chain joins TRBV27 and TRBJ1-4, with 7 nucleotides matching TRBD1. The CDR3 spans 14 residues. V trimming: 6 bases; J trimming: 7 bases; junction bases outside the gene matches: 8. From germline, CDR1 is MNHEY and CDR2 SMNVEV (reference sequence). CDR3 amino acids: CASSTGTVSEKLFF. The CDR3 DNA reads TGTGCCAGCAGCACCGGGACAGTGAGTGAAAAACTGTTTTTT.

V usage is TRBV10-3 and J usage is TRBJ2-3; 13 nucleotides agree with TRBD2. CDR3 length equals 15 residues. CDR1 is ENHRY, CDR2 SYGVKD, per germline. Unmatched junction bases numbered 6, after V lost 8 bases and J lost 4 bases. The CDR3 bases are TGTGCCATCGGAACTAGCGGGGGGGCGGCAGATACGCAGTATTTT. Protein sequence: CAIGTSGGAADTQYF.

The V gene is TRBV10-3, the J gene TRBJ1-2; D unclear. The CDR3 runs to 17 residues. Germline V lookup: CDR1 ENHRY, CDR2 SYGVKD. V lost 2 bases, J lost 1 base, and 17 bases lay in between. The CDR3 bases are TGTGCCATCAGTGAGGTTTACAGCGGGATCGTTAACTATGGCTACACCTTC. Its protein is CAISEVYSGIVNYGYTF.

V gene TRBV7-2 combines with J gene TRBJ2-3; maybe TRBD1 (6 bases). Germline V CDR1 and CDR2: SGHTA, FQGNSA. With 2 bases removed from V and 1 base from J, the gap between germline ends came to 13 bases. This CDR3 region has 16 residues. The CDR3 region is CASSLMGRTGTDTQYF. DNA of the CDR3: TGTGCCAGCAGCTTAATGGGGCGGACAGGCACAGATACGCAGTATTTT.

The V call is TRBV18, the J call TRBJ2-1; D is unresolved. V lost 3 bases and J lost 9, with 9 bases in between. The CDR3 spans 12 residues. Germline CDR1 reads KGHSH; CDR2 reads LQKENI. CDR3 in DNA: TGTGCCAGCTCACCTACCGTCGGTGAGCAGTTCTTC. Translating gives CASSPTVGEQFF.

Here the CDR3 reads CASSRNGAGGYEQYF. The CDR3 DNA sequence: TGTGCCAGCAGCCGGAATGGAGCGGGGGGCTACGAGCAGTACTTC. The rearrangement uses TRBV6-5 and TRBJ2-7, with 9 bases that match TRBD2. This CDR3 has 15 residues. The J segment lost 3 bases and the V segment lost 6 bases, leaving 9 bases of the junction unmatched. The germline gives CDR1 MNHEY, CDR2 SVGAGI.

The rearrangement uses TRBV6-6 and TRBJ1-2; D is uncertain. The CDR3 runs to 10 residues. V gave up 6 bases and J gave up 5 bases, with 4 bases separating them. Germline V gene sequence: CDR1 MNHNY, CDR2 SVGAGI (reference sequence). DNA for the CDR3: TGTGCCAGCAGCCTATATGGCTACACCTTC. Residues: CASSLYGYTF.

The CDR3 region has the DNA TGCGCCAGCAGCCAACCCGGGACTGGGGAGTCGTTTGAGCAGTTCTTC. This gives the protein CASSQPGTGESFEQFF. V is TRBV4-1 and J is TRBJ2-1; TRBD2 might be the D (6 bases). The CDR3 extends over 16 amino acids. Trimming stripped 2 bases from V and 9 bases from J, with 20 bases between. The germline gives CDR1 MGHRA, CDR2 YSYEKL.

The rearrangement joins TRBV27 to TRBJ2-3; the D is unclear. V lost 6 bases, J lost 6 bases, and 13 bases lay in between. The germline gives CDR1 MNHEY, CDR2 SMNVEV (reference sequence). CDR3 length equals 13 residues. The CDR3 sequence: CASSPFLVDTQYF. The CDR3 DNA follows: TGTGCCAGCAGCCCTTTTCTCGTCGATACGCAGTATTTT.